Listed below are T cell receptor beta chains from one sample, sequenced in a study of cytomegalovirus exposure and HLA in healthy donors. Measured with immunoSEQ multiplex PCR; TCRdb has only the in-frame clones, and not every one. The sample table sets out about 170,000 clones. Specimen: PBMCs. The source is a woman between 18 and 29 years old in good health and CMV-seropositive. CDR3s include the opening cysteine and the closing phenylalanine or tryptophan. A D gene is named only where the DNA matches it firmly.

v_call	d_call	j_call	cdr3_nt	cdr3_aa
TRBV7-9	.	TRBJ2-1	TGTGCCAGCAGCCATGGGCGGGTCCTATCCTACAATGAGCAGTTCTTC	CASSHGRVLSYNEQFF
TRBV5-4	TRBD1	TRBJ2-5	TGTGCCAGCAGCTTGGGGACAGGGGAGACCCAGTACTTC	CASSLGTGETQYF
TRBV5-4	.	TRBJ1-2	TGTGCCAGCACCGATCCTCTGGGACTTCATGGGGGCTATGGCTACACCTTC	CASTDPLGLHGGYGYTF
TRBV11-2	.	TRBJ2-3	TGTGCCAGCAGCTTATTGGGGGCCGGCACAGATACGCAGTATTTT	CASSLLGAGTDTQYF
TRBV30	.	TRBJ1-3	TGTGCCTGGAGTTGGGGGCAGACTGGAAACACCATATATTTT	CAWSWGQTGNTIYF
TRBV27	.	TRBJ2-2	TGTGCCAGCAGTCGGACTACTTTCGGGGAGCTGTTTTTT	CASSRTTFGELFF
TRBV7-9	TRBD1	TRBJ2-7	TGTGCCAGCAGCACGACCCGACAGGGGGCGCGAAACGAGCAGTACTTC	CASSTTRQGARNEQYF
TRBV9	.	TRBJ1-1	TGTGCCAGCAGCGAGGGAGCAGGGAGGGGAACTGAAGCTTTCTTT	CASSEGAGRGTEAFF
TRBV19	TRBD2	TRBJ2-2	TGTGCCAGTAGCACTCGCGGGACTAGCGCTTTCACCGGGGAGCTGTTTTTT	CASSTRGTSAFTGELFF
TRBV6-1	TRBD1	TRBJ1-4	TGTGCCAGCATTAAGGACAGGGGCGATGAAAAACTGTTTTTT	CASIKDRGDEKLFF
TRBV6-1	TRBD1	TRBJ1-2	TGTGCCAGCAGTATGACAGGGTACTATGGCTACACCTTC	CASSMTGYYGYTF
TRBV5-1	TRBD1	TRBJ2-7	TGCGCCAGCAGCTTAGGGACAGGGAGCTCCTACGAGCAGTACTTC	CASSLGTGSSYEQYF
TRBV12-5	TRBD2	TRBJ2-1	TGTGCTAGTGGTTCCACCGGACTAGCGGTTGCCTACAATGAGCAGTTCTTC	CASGSTGLAVAYNEQFF
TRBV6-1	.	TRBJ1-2	TGTGCCAGCAGTTGGCAGGGGCGGAAGAACTATGGCTACACCTTC	CASSWQGRKNYGYTF
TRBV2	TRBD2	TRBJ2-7	TGTGCCAGTACGGGGGGAAGGGGAGGCGAGCAGTACTTC	CASTGGRGGEQYF
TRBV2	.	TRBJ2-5	TGTGCCAGCAGGTTCGGGGGACACCAAGAGACCCAGTACTTC	CASRFGGHQETQYF
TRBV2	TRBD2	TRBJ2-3	TGTGCCAGCAGTGAATTGGGTAGCGGGAGTTGGAACACAGATACGCAGTATTTT	CASSELGSGSWNTDTQYF
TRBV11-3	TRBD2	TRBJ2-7	TGTGCCAGCAGCCGGGGGGGAGGATACGAGCAGTACTTC	CASSRGGGYEQYF
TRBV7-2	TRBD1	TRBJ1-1	TGTGCCAGCAGGGAACAGGGGGGCACTGAAGCTTTCTTT	CASREQGGTEAFF
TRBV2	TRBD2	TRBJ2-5	TGTGCCAGTAGCGGGCCGGGGGGTAAGACCCAGTACTTC	CASSGPGGKTQYF
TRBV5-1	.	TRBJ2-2	TGCGCCAGCAAAAGCGCCCCCGGGACCGGGGAGCTGTTTTTT	CASKSAPGTGELFF
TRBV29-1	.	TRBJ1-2	TGCAGCGCCTACAGGGCAGGCGGCTACACCTTC	CSAYRAGGYTF
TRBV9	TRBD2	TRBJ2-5	TGTGCCAGCAGCGCGGCGGGGGGACCTCAAGAGACCCAGTACTTC	CASSAAGGPQETQYF
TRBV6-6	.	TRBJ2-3	TGTGCCAGCAGTTCACAGCGGAGTTTCACAGATACGCAGTATTTT	CASSSQRSFTDTQYF
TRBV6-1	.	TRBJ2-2	TGTGCCAGCAGAGGCCCAGCAGGGACCGGGGAGCTGTTTTTT	CASRGPAGTGELFF
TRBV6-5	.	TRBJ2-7	TGTGCCAGCAGTTACTCGTTCGGTTCAAACTACGAGCAGTACTTC	CASSYSFGSNYEQYF
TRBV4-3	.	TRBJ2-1	TGCGCCAGCAGCCAAGACCGGTCGGGTCCCTCCTACAATGAGCAGTTCTTC	CASSQDRSGPSYNEQFF
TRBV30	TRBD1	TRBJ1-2	TGTGCCTCTGCAGGGGGGCGGCGTTATGGCTACACCTTC	CASAGGRRYGYTF
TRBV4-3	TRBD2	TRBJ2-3	TGCGCCAGCAGCCAAGCGACTAGCGAGTTCGATACGCAGTATTTT	CASSQATSEFDTQYF
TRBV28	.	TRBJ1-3	TGTGCCAGCAGTCTGACAGTCTCTGGAAACACCATATATTTT	CASSLTVSGNTIYF
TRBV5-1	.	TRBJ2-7	TGCGCCAGCAGGGGGGGAGAAAGTTACGAGCAGTACTTC	CASRGGESYEQYF
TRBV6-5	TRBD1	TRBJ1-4	TGTGCCAGCAGTTACTCGACAGGGGAAAGGCTGTTTTTT	CASSYSTGERLFF
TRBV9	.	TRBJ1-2	TGTGCCAGCAGCGTTAGTCCCACGGGTCGTAATGGCTACACCTTC	CASSVSPTGRNGYTF
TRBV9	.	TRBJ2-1	TGTGCCAGCAGCGCCCTGAGTAGGGGTGAGCAGTTCTTC	CASSALSRGEQFF
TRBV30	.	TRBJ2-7	TGTGCCTGGAGTCCCGGGAGCGGCGATAGCTCCTACGAGCAGTACTTC	CAWSPGSGDSSYEQYF
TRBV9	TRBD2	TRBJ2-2	TGTGCCAGCAGCGACAACAGGGGACTAGCGGGGGGCACCGGGGAGCTGTTTTTT	CASSDNRGLAGGTGELFF
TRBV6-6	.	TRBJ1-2	TGTGCCAGCAGTCCTCGGGATGCCTATGGCTACACCTTC	CASSPRDAYGYTF
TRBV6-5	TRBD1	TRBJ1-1	TGTGCCAGCAGCATACAGGGGGCGGCGAACACTGAAGCTTTCTTT	CASSIQGAANTEAFF
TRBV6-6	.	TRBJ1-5	TGTGCCAGCAGTTTCTGGGAGTGGAGCGGTGGTCAGCCCCAGCATTTT	CASSFWEWSGGQPQHF
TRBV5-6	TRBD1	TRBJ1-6	TGTGCCAGCAGCCCGGGACAGGGAGGATCCCCCCTCCACTTT	CASSPGQGGSPLHF
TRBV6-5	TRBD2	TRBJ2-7	TGTGCCAGCAGTTACTCGATTAAAGCGGGAGCCCACGAGCAGTACTTC	CASSYSIKAGAHEQYF
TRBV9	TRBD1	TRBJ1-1	TGTGCCAGCAGCGTAGGGGACAGGGGACCGAACACTGAAGCTTTCTTT	CASSVGDRGPNTEAFF
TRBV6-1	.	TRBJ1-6	TGTGCCAGCATAGCACAGGGTTATAATTCACCCCTCCACTTT	CASIAQGYNSPLHF
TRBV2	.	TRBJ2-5	TGTGCCAGCAGTGAAGCGTCGGAGACCCAGTACTTC	CASSEASETQYF
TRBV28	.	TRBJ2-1	TGTGCCAGCAGTACGGGAGCCTACAATGAGCAGTTCTTC	CASSTGAYNEQFF
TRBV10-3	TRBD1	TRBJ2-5	TGTGCCATCGGGACACAGGGGACGCAAGAGACCCAGTACTTC	CAIGTQGTQETQYF